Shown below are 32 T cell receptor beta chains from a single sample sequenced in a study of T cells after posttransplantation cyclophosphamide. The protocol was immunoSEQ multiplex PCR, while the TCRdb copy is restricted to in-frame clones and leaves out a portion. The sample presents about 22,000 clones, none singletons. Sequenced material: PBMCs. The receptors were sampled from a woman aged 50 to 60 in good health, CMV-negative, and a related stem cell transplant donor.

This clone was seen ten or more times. CDR3 amino acids: CASSLGPGEALRTEAFF. CDR3 nucleotide sequence: TGTGCCAGCAGCTTGGGTCCGGGGGAGGCCCTGAGAACTGAAGCTTTCTTT. The chain recombines TRBV5-5 with TRBJ1-1; weak D call: TRBD1 (5 bases). Trimming left V 0 bases short and J 5 bases short, with 20 bases between. From germline, CDR1 is SGHKS and CDR2 YYEKEE (reference sequence). The CDR3 spans 17 residues.

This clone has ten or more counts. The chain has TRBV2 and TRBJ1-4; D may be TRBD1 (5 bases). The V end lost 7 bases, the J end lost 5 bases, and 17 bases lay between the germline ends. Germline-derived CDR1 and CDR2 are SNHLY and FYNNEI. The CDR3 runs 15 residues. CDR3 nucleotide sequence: TGTGCCAGCACCCTGCTCGCGACAGCAAATGAAAAACTGTTTTTT. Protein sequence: CASTLLATANEKLFF.

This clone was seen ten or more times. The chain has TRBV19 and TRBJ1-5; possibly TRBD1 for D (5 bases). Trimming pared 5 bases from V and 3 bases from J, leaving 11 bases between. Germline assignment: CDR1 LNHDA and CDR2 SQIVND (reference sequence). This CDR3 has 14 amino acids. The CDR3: CASSYRSINQPQHF. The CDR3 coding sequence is TGTGCCAGTAGTTACAGGTCGATCAATCAGCCCCAGCATTTT.

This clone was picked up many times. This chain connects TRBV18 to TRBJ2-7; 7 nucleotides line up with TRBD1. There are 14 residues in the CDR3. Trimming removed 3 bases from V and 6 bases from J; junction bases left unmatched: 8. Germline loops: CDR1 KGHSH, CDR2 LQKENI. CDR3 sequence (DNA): TGTGCCAGCTCACCCTTCGGACAGGAGGCCGAGCAGTACTTC. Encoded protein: CASSPFGQEAEQYF.

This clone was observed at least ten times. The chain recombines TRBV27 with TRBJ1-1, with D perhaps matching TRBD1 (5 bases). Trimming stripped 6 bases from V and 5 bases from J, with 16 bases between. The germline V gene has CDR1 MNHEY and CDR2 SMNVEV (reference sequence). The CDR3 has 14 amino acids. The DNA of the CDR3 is TGTGCCAGCAGCCTCCGGGACGGGGGGACTGAAGCTTTCTTT. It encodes CASSLRDGGTEAFF.

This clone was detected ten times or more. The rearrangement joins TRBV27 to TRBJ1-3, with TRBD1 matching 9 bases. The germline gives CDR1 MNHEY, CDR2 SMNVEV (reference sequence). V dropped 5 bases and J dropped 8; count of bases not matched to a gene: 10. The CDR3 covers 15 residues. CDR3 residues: CASSPRDRERHTIYF. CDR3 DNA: TGTGCCAGCAGTCCCCGGGACAGGGAGAGACACACCATATATTTT.

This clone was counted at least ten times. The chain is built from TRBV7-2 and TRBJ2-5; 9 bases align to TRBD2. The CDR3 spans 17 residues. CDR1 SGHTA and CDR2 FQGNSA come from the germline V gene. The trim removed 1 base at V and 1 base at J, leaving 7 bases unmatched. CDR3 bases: TGTGCCAGCAGCTTAGGGATTAGCGGGAGACCCCAAGAGACCCAGTACTTC. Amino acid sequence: CASSLGISGRPQETQYF.

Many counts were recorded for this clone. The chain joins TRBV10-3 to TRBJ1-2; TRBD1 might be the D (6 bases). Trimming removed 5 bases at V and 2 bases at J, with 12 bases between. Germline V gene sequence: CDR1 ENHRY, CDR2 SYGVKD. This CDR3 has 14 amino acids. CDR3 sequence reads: CAISRGGANYGYTF. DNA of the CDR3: TGTGCCATCAGTCGAGGGGGGGCGAACTATGGCTACACCTTC.

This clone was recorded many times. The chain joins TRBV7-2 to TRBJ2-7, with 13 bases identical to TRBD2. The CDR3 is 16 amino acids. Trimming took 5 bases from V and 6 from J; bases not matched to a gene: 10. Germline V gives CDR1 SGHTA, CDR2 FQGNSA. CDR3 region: CASSTLGLAGVGEQYF. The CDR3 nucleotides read TGTGCCAGCAGCACCCTCGGACTAGCGGGAGTTGGCGAGCAGTACTTC. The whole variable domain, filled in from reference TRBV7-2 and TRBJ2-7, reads GAGVSQSPSNKVTEKGKDVELRCDPISGHTALYWYRQSLGQGLEFLIYFQGNSAPDKSGLPSDRFSAERTGGSVSTLTIQRTQQEDSAVYLCASSTLGLAGVGEQYFGPGTRLTVT.

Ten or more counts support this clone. CDR3 coding DNA: TGTGCCAGCAGCCCAGAGAGCGGGGGTCCTCGGGGGGAGACCCAGTACTTC. Translated: CASSPESGGPRGETQYF. The chain has TRBV9 and TRBJ2-5, with 8 bases lining up with TRBD2. Germline-derived CDR1 and CDR2 are SGDLS and YYNGEE. V shed 4 bases, J shed 5 bases, and the junction held 16 bases outside the gene matches. The CDR3 runs to 17 residues. Full variable domain (outside the CDR3, taken from reference TRBV9 and TRBJ2-5): DSGVTQTPKHLITATGQRVTLRCSPRSGDLSVYWYQQSLDQGLQFLIQYYNGEERAKGNILERFSAQQFPDLHSELNLSSLELGDSALYFCASSPESGGPRGETQYFGPGTRLLVL.

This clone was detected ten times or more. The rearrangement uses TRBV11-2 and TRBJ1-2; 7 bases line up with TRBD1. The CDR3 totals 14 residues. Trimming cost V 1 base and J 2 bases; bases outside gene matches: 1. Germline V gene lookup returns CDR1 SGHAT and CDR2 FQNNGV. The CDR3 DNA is TGTGCCAGCAGCTTAGTGACAGGGAACTATGGCTACACCTTC. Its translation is CASSLVTGNYGYTF.

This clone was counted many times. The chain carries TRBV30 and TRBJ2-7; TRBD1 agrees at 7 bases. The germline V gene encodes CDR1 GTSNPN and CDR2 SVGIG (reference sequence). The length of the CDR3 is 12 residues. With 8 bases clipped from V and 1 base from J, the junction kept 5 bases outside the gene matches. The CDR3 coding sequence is TGTGCCACCCGGACAGGATCCTACGAGCAGTACTTC. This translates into CATRTGSYEQYF.

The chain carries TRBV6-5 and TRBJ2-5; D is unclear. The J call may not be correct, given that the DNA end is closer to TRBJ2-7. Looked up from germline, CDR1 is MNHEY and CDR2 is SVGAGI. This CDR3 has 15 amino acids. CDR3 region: CASNDVTRPHSEQYF. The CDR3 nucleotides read TGTGCCAGCAACGACGTAACGAGGCCGCATTCCGAGCAGTACTTC.

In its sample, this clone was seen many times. CDR3 DNA sequence: TGTGCCAGCAGCTTAGCAGGGACAGCCATCCTCCACTTT. Its protein is CASSLAGTAILHF. This chain links TRBV11-2 with TRBJ1-6; 7 nucleotides line up with TRBD1. The J segment lost 15 bases and the V segment lost 1 base, leaving 6 bases of the junction unmatched. The CDR3 has 13 amino acids. CDR1 and CDR2 from the germline V gene are SGHAT and FQNNGV.

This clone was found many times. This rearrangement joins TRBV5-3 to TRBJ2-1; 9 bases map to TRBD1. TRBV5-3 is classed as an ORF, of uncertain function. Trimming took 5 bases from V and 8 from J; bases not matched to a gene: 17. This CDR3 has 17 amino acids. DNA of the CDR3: TGTGCCAGAAGTAGTACGGAATCGGGACAGGGTGGCGATGAGCAGTTCTTC. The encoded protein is CARSSTESGQGGDEQFF.

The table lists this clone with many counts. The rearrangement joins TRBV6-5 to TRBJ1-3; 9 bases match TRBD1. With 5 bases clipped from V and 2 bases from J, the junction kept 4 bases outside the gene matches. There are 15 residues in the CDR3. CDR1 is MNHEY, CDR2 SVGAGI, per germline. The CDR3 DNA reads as TGTGCCAGCAGTCCACAGGGGGCGGCTGGAAACACCATATATTTT. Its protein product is CASSPQGAAGNTIYF.

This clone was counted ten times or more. The CDR3 loop reads CASSFNNEQFF. CDR3 nucleotides: TGTGCCAGCAGTTTTAACAATGAGCAGTTCTTC. V and J are TRBV6-5 and TRBJ2-1; D gene unclear. V was cut by 4 bases and J by 5 bases, with 3 bases left in between. Germline V gene lookup returns CDR1 MNHEY and CDR2 SVGAGI. CDR3 length: 11 residues.

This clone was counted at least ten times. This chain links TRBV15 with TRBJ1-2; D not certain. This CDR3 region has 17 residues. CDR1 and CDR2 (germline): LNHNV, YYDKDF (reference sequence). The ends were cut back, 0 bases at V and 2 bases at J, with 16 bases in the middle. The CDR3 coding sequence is TGTGCCACCAGCAGAGATACCGGGCCGGGGATAAACTATGGCTACACCTTC. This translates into CATSRDTGPGINYGYTF.

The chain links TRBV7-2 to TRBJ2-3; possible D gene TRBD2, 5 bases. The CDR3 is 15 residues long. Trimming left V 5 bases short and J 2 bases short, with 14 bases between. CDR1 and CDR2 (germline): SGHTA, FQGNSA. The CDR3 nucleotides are TGTGCCAGCAGCCCATCGGGAATTCTCACAGATACGCAGTATTTT. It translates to CASSPSGILTDTQYF.

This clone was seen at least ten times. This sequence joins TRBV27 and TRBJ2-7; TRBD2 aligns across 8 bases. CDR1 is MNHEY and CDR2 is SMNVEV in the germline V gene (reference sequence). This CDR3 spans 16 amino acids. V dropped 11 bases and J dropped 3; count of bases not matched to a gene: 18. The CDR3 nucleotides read TGTGCCGTCGACTGCCCGGGCTCGGGGGGGGGCTACGAGCAGTACTTC. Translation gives CAVDCPGSGGGYEQYF.

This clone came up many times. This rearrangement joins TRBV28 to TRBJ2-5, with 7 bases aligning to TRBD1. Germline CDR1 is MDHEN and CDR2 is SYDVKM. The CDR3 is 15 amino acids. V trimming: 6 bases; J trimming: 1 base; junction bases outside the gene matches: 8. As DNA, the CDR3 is TGTGCCAGCAGCCCGGGACAGAGATTCCAAGAGACCCAGTACTTC. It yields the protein CASSPGQRFQETQYF.

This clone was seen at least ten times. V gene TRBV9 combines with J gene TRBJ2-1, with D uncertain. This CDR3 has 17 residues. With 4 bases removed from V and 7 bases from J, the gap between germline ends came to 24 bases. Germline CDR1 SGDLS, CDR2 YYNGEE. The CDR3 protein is CASSPQTSQVVGNEQFF. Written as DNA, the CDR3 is TGTGCCAGCAGCCCACAGACCAGTCAGGTCGTTGGGAATGAGCAGTTCTTC.

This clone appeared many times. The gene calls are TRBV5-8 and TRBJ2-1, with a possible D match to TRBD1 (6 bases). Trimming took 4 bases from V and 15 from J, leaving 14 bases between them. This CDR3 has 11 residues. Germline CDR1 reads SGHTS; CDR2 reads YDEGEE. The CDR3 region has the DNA TGTGCCAGCAGCACCAACAGGGTCCGGTTCTTC. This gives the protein CASSTNRVRFF.

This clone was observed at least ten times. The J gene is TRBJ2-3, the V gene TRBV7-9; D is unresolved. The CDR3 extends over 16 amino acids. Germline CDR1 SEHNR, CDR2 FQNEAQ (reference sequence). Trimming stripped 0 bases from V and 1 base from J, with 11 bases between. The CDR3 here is CASSLALLRGTDTQYF. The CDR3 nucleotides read TGTGCCAGCAGCTTAGCGCTGCTACGCGGCACAGATACGCAGTATTTT.

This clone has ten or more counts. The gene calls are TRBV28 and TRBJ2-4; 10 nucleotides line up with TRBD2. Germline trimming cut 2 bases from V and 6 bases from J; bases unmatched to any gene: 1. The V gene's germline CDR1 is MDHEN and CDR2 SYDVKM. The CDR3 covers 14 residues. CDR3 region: CASSLLAGVNIQYF. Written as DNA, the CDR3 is TGTGCCAGCAGTTTACTAGCGGGGGTAAACATTCAGTACTTC.

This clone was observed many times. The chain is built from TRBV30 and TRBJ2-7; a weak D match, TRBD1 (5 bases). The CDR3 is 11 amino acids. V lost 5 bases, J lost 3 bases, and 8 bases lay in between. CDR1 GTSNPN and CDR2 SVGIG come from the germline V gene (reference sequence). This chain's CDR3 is CAWDQGYEQYF. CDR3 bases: TGTGCCTGGGACCAGGGCTACGAGCAGTACTTC.

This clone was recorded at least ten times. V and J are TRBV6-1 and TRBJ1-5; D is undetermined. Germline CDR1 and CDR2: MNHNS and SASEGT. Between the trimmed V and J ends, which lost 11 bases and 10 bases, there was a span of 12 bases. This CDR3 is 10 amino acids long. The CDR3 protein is CAGNFVPQHF. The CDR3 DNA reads TGTGCCGGCAATTTCGTCCCCCAGCATTTT.

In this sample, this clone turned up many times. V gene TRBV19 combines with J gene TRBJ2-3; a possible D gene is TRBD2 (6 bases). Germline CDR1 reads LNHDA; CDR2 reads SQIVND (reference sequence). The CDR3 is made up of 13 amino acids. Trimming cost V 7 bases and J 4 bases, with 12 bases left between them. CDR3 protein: CASTHGSADTQYF. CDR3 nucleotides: TGTGCCAGTACCCACGGGAGTGCAGATACGCAGTATTTT.

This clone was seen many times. DNA for the CDR3: TGTGCCAGCTCACGTAACAGCCGTATTGATGAAAAACTGTTTTTT. It specifies CASSRNSRIDEKLFF. The V gene is TRBV18, the J gene TRBJ1-4; no firm D call. Trimming took 4 bases from V and 6 from J, leaving 15 bases between them. Per the germline V gene, CDR1 is KGHSH and CDR2 is LQKENI. The CDR3 is 15 residues long.

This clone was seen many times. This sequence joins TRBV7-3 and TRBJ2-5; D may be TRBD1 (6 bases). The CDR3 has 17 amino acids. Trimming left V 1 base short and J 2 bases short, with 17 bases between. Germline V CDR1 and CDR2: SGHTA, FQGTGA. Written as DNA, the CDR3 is TGTGCCAGCAGCTTAATCGGGACCAGGGGTCGGCAAGAGACCCAGTACTTC. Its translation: CASSLIGTRGRQETQYF.

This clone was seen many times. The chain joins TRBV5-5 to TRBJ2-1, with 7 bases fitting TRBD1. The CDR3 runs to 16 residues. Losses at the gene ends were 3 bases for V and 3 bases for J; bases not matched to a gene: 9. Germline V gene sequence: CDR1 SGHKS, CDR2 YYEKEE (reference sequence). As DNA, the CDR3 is TGTGCCAGCAGCTCCGAGGACAGGTATTACTACAATGAGCAGTTCTTC. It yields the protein CASSSEDRYYYNEQFF.

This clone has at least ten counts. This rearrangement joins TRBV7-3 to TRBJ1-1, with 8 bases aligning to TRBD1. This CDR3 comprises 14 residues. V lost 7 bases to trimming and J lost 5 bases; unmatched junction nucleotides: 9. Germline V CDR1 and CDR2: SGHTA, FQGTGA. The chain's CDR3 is CASKRTGFSTEAFF. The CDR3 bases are TGTGCCAGCAAAAGGACAGGGTTTAGTACTGAAGCTTTCTTT.